Listed here is a single T cell receptor (beta chain). In the original analysis: Amplification of reference gene primers provided the estimated nucleated cell counts. Only in-frame clones appear in the TCRdb table, and some are missing; sequencing was by immunoSEQ multiplex PCR. V and J calls and clone size come straight from that table; D and trimming were deduced from the DNA. The repertoire has 250,000 to 400,000 clones, more than 70% of them found once; the top ten carry 1.5% to 2%. Seattle-derived patients entered the study during active infection and were followed longitudinally. The source of the sample is a study of blood T cell repertoires in COVID-19. Study-wide context: Samples representing acute and convalescent COVID-19 were sourced from the United States, Italy and Spain. T cells, B-cell-depleted T cells, or PBMCs provided the cDNA or gDNA that served as material.

V shed 2 bases and J shed 1 base, with 14 bases lying between them. The CDR3 extends over 16 amino acids. Germline CDR1 reads LNHDA; CDR2 reads SQIVND (reference sequence). Sequencing input: peripheral blood. The origin of this receptor is a woman in her thirties with COVID-19, enrolled during active disease. This chain connects TRBV19 to TRBJ1-1; D is possibly TRBD1 (6 bases). The CDR3 spells CASSIPGAYKNTEAFF. The CDR3 nucleotides read TGTGCCAGTAGTATACCAGGGGCGTACAAGAACACTGAAGCTTTCTTT.